This T cell receptor (beta chain) came from a study of T cell repertoires in cytomegalovirus infection. About the study: Selection of CMV epitopes for the study included recently identified HLA-C-restricted and well-studied HLA-B-restricted ones. From public TCR beta signatures came an indication of both CMV infection and matching HLA type. Broader study findings: The study identified carriers of CMV plus the relevant HLA from cumulative public TCR beta family frequency. The ex vivo response showed dominance by HLA-C-restricted CMV-specific TCR beta clonotypes.

TCRdb fed the reads into MiXCR, producing one record per CDR3 protein. The profile shows 700,000 to 950,000 distinct CDR3 sequences, 30% to 35% of them singletons. Comment on this clonotype: Its antigen remains unidentified.

This TCR was recovered from a human donor in good health (CMV status not recorded). Some clones in this sample may be carry-over from other donors' samples. The material was cultured CD8+ T cells from PBMCs, obtained from culture after CMV antigen stimulation.

The CDR3 reads CSARGAPLRTYNEQFF. DNA for the CDR3: TGCAGTGCTAGAGGGGCCCCCCTCCGGACCTACAATGAGCAGTTCTTC. The V and J genes are TRBV20-1 and TRBJ2-1; D is undetermined. V dropped 1 base and J dropped 2 bases, with 15 bases sitting between them. The CDR3 spans 16 residues. In germline, CDR1 is DFQATT, CDR2 SNEGSKA (reference sequence).